This TCR beta chain stems from a study of shared clonotypes between healthy human individuals. Study-level points and caveats: On the whole, naive subsets had larger estimated richness than memory subsets had.

Trimming pared 3 bases from V and 5 bases from J, leaving 18 bases between. The CDR3 length is 15 residues. Per the germline V gene, CDR1 is SGHNT and CDR2 is YYREEE (reference sequence). The method was immunoSEQ multiplex PCR; TCRdb's version includes in-frame clones alone and lacks a portion of them. This table has 550,000 to 700,000 clones, 55% to 85% appearing once. Naive CD45RA+ and memory CD45RA-negative subsets were split from CD4+ cells. In this sample, this clone turned up a few times. Its antigen is unknown. This clonotype was sampled from a woman aged 25-40 years in good health. Sequencing input: memory CD4+ T cells sorted from blood. The subset is: CD45RA-negative fraction. The rearrangement links TRBV5-4 to TRBJ2-7, with D possibly being TRBD1 or TRBD2 (5 bases each). CDR3 sequence: CASSWGGPVGDEQYF. The CDR3 DNA follows: TGTGCCAGCAGCTGGGGCGGGCCGGTCGGGGACGAGCAGTACTTC.